Presented here are 14 T cell receptor beta chains from one specimen sequenced in a study of T cell responses to AZD1222 COVID-19 vaccine. Produced via immunoSEQ multiplex PCR; TCRdb's table is partial and in-frame only. In the table there are around 140,000 clones, 85% to 95% of which are singletons. The sample here was peripheral blood, taken on day 0 of AZD1222 vaccination. The receptor set was obtained from an adult in good health.

The sample holds one count of this clone. The CDR3 DNA follows: TGTGCCAGTAGTATATCCGGGCCCGGGGAGCTGTTTTTT. It codes for CASSISGPGELFF. This rearrangement joins TRBV19 to TRBJ2-2; no clear D. V was clipped by 2 bases and J by 6 bases, with 7 bases between them. There are 13 residues in the CDR3. Germline loops: CDR1 LNHDA, CDR2 SQIVND (reference sequence). Supplemented by reference TRBV19 and TRBJ2-2, the full variable domain reads DGGITQSPKYLFRKEGQNVTLSCEQNLNHDAMYWYRQDPGQGLRLIYYSQIVNDFQKGDIAEGYSVSREKKESFPLTVTSAQKNPTAFYLCASSISGPGELFFGEGSRLTVL.

The CDR3 sequence is CASSQEMGQGRVGEVEKLFF. The CDR3 DNA reads TGCGCCAGCAGCCAAGAAATGGGACAGGGCCGGGTGGGGGAGGTGGAAAAACTGTTTTTT. The J gene is TRBJ1-4, the V gene TRBV4-1, with 9 bases matching TRBD1. This CDR3 is built from 20 residues. Germline-derived CDR1 and CDR2 are MGHRA and YSYEKL. The V gene end was trimmed by 0 bases and the J gene end by 8 bases; junction bases not matched to a gene: 19.

The chain is built from TRBV19 and TRBJ2-1; D uncertain. CDR1 is LNHDA, CDR2 SQIVND, per germline (reference sequence). V lost 4 bases to trimming and J lost 4 bases, with 5 bases between them. The CDR3 covers 12 residues. The CDR3 nucleotides are TGTGCCAGTAGTACTGGTTACAATGAGCAGTTCTTC. Its protein is CASSTGYNEQFF. Complete variable domain (other parts from reference TRBV19 and TRBJ2-1): DGGITQSPKYLFRKEGQNVTLSCEQNLNHDAMYWYRQDPGQGLRLIYYSQIVNDFQKGDIAEGYSVSREKKESFPLTVTSAQKNPTAFYLCASSTGYNEQFFGPGTRLTVL.

The gene calls are TRBV27 and TRBJ2-7; D gene unclear. Germline V lookup: CDR1 MNHEY, CDR2 SMNVEV (reference sequence). The CDR3 is 13 amino acids. The V gene lost 0 bases and the J gene lost 1 base, with 4 bases spanning the gap. The chain's CDR3 is CASSLSASYEQYF. CDR3 sequence (DNA): TGTGCCAGCAGTTTATCTGCGTCCTACGAGCAGTACTTC.

The chain recombines TRBV12-3 or TRBV12-4 with TRBJ1-2, with D possibly matching TRBD1 (6 bases). CDR3 length: 13 amino acids. The V and J ends lost 4 bases and 5 bases respectively, with 11 bases between them. CDR3 in DNA: TGTGCCAGCAGTTGGGGGACACTATATGGCTACACCTTC. It specifies CASSWGTLYGYTF.

This chain uses TRBV6-5 with TRBJ2-7; 11 nucleotides line up with TRBD1. The CDR3 contains 15 residues. Germline-derived CDR1 and CDR2 are MNHEY and SVGAGI. V lost 6 bases and J lost 3; bases outside the gene matches: 7. CDR3 amino acids: CASRHGQGAYYEQYF. The CDR3 DNA sequence: TGTGCCAGCAGACACGGACAGGGGGCGTACTACGAGCAGTACTTC.

The rearrangement uses TRBV29-1 and TRBJ1-2; possibly TRBD1 for D (5 bases). V was pared by 7 bases and J by 7 bases, with 16 bases between. Germline values: CDR1 SQVTM, CDR2 ANQGSEA. This CDR3 region has 12 residues. CDR3 in amino acids: CSAERGGSGYTF. The CDR3 nucleotides read TGCAGCGCAGAAAGGGGTGGAAGTGGCTACACCTTC.

The count of this clone is one. V usage is TRBV6-1 and J usage is TRBJ2-5, with D possibly TRBD2 on 5 matching bases. CDR3 length: 15 amino acids. With 3 bases removed from V and 5 bases from J, the gap between germline ends came to 16 bases. Germline V gene lookup returns CDR1 MNHNS and CDR2 SASEGT. CDR3: CASSEPSGGAETQYF. In DNA, the CDR3 is TGTGCCAGCAGTGAGCCCAGCGGAGGTGCGGAGACCCAGTACTTC.

The rearrangement joins TRBV7-9 to TRBJ1-2; TRBD1 is a possible D gene (6 bases). Germline lookup yields CDR1 SEHNR and CDR2 FQNEAQ (reference sequence). V lost 5 bases to trimming and J lost 5 bases, with 18 bases between them. The CDR3 covers 15 residues. The DNA for the CDR3 is TGTGCCAGCAGCCCCTTAGCAGGGGAGGATTATGGCTACACCTTC. Translation gives CASSPLAGEDYGYTF.

This clone appeared once. The rearrangement joins TRBV6-5 to TRBJ2-2, with no clear D. CDR3 length: 13 amino acids. With 8 bases removed from V and 1 base from J, the gap between germline ends came to 8 bases. Germline V lookup: CDR1 MNHEY, CDR2 SVGAGI. Here the CDR3 DNA reads TGTGCCAGCGGCTGGAAGAACACCGGGGAGCTGTTTTTT. This codes for CASGWKNTGELFF.

This rearrangement joins TRBV3-1 (or the pseudogene TRBV3-2) to TRBJ1-1, with 7 bases identical to TRBD1. The junction had 4 bases not matched to a gene; V was cut back by 0 bases and J by 9 bases. There are 13 residues in the CDR3. Germline V lookup: CDR1 LGHDT, CDR2 YNNKEL (reference sequence). The CDR3 coding sequence is TGTGCCAGCAGCCAAGATGGGACAGAACAAGCTTTCTTT. It encodes CASSQDGTEQAFF.

This clone was observed a few times. This sequence joins TRBV27 and TRBJ2-1, with 7 bases lining up with TRBD2. There are 16 residues in the CDR3. The trim removed 5 bases at V and 4 bases at J, leaving 11 bases unmatched. Germline CDR1 MNHEY, CDR2 SMNVEV (reference sequence). The CDR3 loop is CASSADSGTTYNEQFF. The CDR3, as DNA: TGTGCCAGCAGTGCCGACTCGGGGACTACATACAATGAGCAGTTCTTC.

Here the CDR3 reads CASSLTLSPADTQYF. In DNA, the CDR3 is TGTGCCAGCAGCCTAACCCTCTCTCCGGCAGATACGCAGTATTTT. The V gene is TRBV5-4, the J gene TRBJ2-3; no clear D. V was shortened by 4 bases and J by 4 bases, with 16 bases between the two germline ends. The CDR3 has 15 amino acids. Germline lookup yields CDR1 SGHNT and CDR2 YYREEE (reference sequence).

The rearrangement links TRBV2 to TRBJ1-1; TRBD1 aligns across 7 bases. Germline V gene lookup returns CDR1 SNHLY and CDR2 FYNNEI. Trimming at V came to 3 bases and at J to 0 bases, leaving 7 bases not matched to a gene. The CDR3 runs to 16 residues. The CDR3 here is CASSEIGGGLNTEAFF. CDR3 DNA: TGTGCCAGCAGTGAGATAGGGGGCGGACTGAACACTGAAGCTTTCTTT. Looking up the rest from reference TRBV2 and TRBJ1-1 gives the full variable domain: EPEVTQTPSHQVTQMGQEVILRCVPISNHLYFYWYRQILGQKVEFLVSFYNNEISEKSEIFDDQFSVERPDGSNFTLKIRSTKLEDSAMYFCASSEIGGGLNTEAFFGQGTRLTVV.